This entry lists 27 T cell receptor beta chains sequenced from one sample in a study of T cells after yellow fever vaccination. MiXCR was run by TCRdb on the 5' RACE reads, yielding one entry per CDR3 protein. The top ten hold about 17% of the sample, which has about 400,000 distinct CDR3 sequences, approximately 10% seen once. Sample: PBMCs, taken on the day of the first yellow fever vaccination. The receptors were sampled from a man aged 18 to 30 who received the YFV17D yellow fever vaccine.

In its sample, this clonotype was seen a few times. The V gene is TRBV7-2, the J gene TRBJ2-5; 11 nucleotides align to TRBD2. Unmatched junction bases numbered 8, after V lost 6 bases and J lost 2 bases. Germline CDR1 is SGHTA and CDR2 is FQGNSA. The CDR3 length is 16 residues. CDR3 amino acids: CASSLTSGALQETQYF. CDR3 nucleotides: TGTGCCAGCAGTCTGACTAGCGGGGCTCTACAAGAGACCCAGTACTTC.

V is TRBV7-6 and J is TRBJ2-5, with D possibly TRBD1 on 5 matching bases. The CDR3 runs to 14 residues. Germline V gene data show CDR1 as SGHVS and CDR2 as FNYEAQ. Trimming pared 2 bases from V and 1 base from J, leaving 8 bases between. CDR3 loop: CASSLWGSQETQYF. In nucleotides, the CDR3 is TGTGCCAGCAGCTTATGGGGCAGCCAAGAGACCCAGTACTTC.

This clonotype was seen at least ten times. V usage is TRBV12-3 or TRBV12-4 and J usage is TRBJ2-3, with unresolved D. Trimming shortened V by 3 bases and J by 0 bases, and 10 bases separated the two germline ends. The CDR3 length is 15 residues. The CDR3 loop is CASSFSGYSTDTQYF. The CDR3 bases are TGTGCCAGCAGTTTCTCCGGTTATAGCACAGATACGCAGTATTTT.

This clonotype was seen a few times. The rearrangement joins TRBV29-1 to TRBJ2-1; 7 bases match TRBD1. The CDR3 contains 12 residues. V lost 4 bases and J lost 8; bases outside the gene matches: 5. From germline, CDR1 is SQVTM and CDR2 ANQGSEA. This CDR3 reads CSVVGGGDEQFF. The CDR3 DNA follows: TGCAGCGTTGTAGGGGGCGGCGATGAGCAGTTCTTC.

The rearrangement links TRBV28 to TRBJ2-5, with TRBD1 identical over 9 bases. There are 14 residues in the CDR3. V trimming: 5 bases; J trimming: 5 bases; junction bases outside the gene matches: 6. The V gene's germline CDR1 is MDHEN and CDR2 SYDVKM. The CDR3 DNA reads TGTGCCAGCAGTCAGACAGGGGGGTCGGAGACCCAGTACTTC. Protein: CASSQTGGSETQYF.

J is TRBJ1-1 and V is TRBV7-9; perhaps TRBD1 as D (5 bases). Trimming cost V 6 bases and J 0 bases, with 11 bases left between them. Germline CDR1 reads SEHNR; CDR2 reads FQNEAQ (reference sequence). This CDR3 has 14 amino acids. CDR3 in amino acids: CASSTQGMNTEAFF. CDR3 coding DNA: TGTGCCAGCAGTACTCAGGGTATGAACACTGAAGCTTTCTTT.

The table lists this clonotype with a few counts. The chain has TRBV20-1 and TRBJ2-5, with TRBD1 identical over 8 bases. Trimming cost V 3 bases and J 5 bases; bases outside gene matches: 17. Germline CDR1 DFQATT, CDR2 SNEGSKA (reference sequence). The CDR3 extends over 17 amino acids. The CDR3: CSARVLDPRQGLETQYF. CDR3 coding DNA: TGCAGTGCTAGGGTACTAGATCCGAGACAGGGGCTCGAGACCCAGTACTTC.

The chain links TRBV20-1 to TRBJ2-3, with a tentative D call TRBD2 (5 bases). The CDR3 sequence is 14 residues long. Trimming left V 6 bases short and J 2 bases short, with 15 bases between. Germline V lookup: CDR1 DFQATT, CDR2 SNEGSKA (reference sequence). CDR3 loop: CSASSLAPTDTQYF. In DNA form, the CDR3 reads TGCAGTGCCTCTTCGCTAGCCCCCACAGATACGCAGTATTTT.

There are a few counts of this clonotype. V is TRBV29-1 and J is TRBJ2-5; weak D call: TRBD2 (5 bases). V was trimmed by 6 bases and J by 4 bases, leaving 12 bases between them. Germline V gives CDR1 SQVTM, CDR2 ANQGSEA. This CDR3 spans 12 amino acids. The CDR3 reads CSVPDGRETQYF. The DNA of the CDR3 is TGCAGCGTCCCTGATGGGAGAGAGACCCAGTACTTC.

The rearrangement joins TRBV20-1 to TRBJ2-7; a weak D match, TRBD1 (6 bases). Trimming shortened V by 3 bases and J by 3 bases, and 12 bases separated the two germline ends. The CDR3 extends over 13 amino acids. CDR1 is DFQATT and CDR2 is SNEGSKA in the germline V gene (reference sequence). CDR3 in DNA: TGCAGTGCTAGCTACAGGGAGATCTACGAGCAGTACGTC. It yields the protein CSASYREIYEQYV.

Only a few counts were recorded for this clonotype. V usage is TRBV5-4 and J usage is TRBJ2-1; D gene ambiguous. Germline CDR1 reads SGHNT; CDR2 reads YYREEE (reference sequence). This CDR3 comprises 13 residues. Trimming removed 2 bases at V and 6 bases at J, with 9 bases between. CDR3 sequence reads: CASSFGDVNEQFF. The CDR3 coding sequence is TGTGCCAGCAGCTTTGGTGACGTCAATGAGCAGTTCTTC. Supplemented by reference TRBV5-4 and TRBJ2-1, the full variable domain reads ETGVTQSPTHLIKTRGQQVTLRCSSQSGHNTVSWYQQALGQGPQFIFQYYREEENGRGNFPPRFSGLQFPNYSSELNVNALELDDSALYLCASSFGDVNEQFFGPGTRLTVL.

The chain couples TRBV7-8 to TRBJ1-1, with D possibly being TRBD1 (5 bases). CDR3 length: 12 residues. Germline V gives CDR1 SGHVS, CDR2 FQNEAQ. The V and J ends lost 9 bases and 4 bases respectively, with 12 bases between them. The CDR3 DNA sequence: TGTGCCAGTTTGCCCGGGGGCACTGAAGCTTTCTTT. It translates to CASLPGGTEAFF.

This clonotype was detected a few times. The chain has TRBV7-2 and TRBJ1-1; tentatively, D is TRBD1 (5 bases). CDR1 and CDR2 from the germline V gene are SGHTA and FQGNSA. V lost 5 bases and J 2 bases, leaving 18 bases between the germline ends. This CDR3 has 16 amino acids. The CDR3 loop is CASSPTIRQSNTEAFF. DNA of the CDR3: TGTGCCAGCAGCCCCACCATTAGACAGTCTAACACTGAAGCTTTCTTT.

V and J are TRBV7-9 and TRBJ2-2; weak D call: TRBD2 (6 bases). Germline CDR1 reads SEHNR; CDR2 reads FQNEAQ (reference sequence). V lost 4 bases and J lost 3, with 15 bases in between. The length of the CDR3 is 16 residues. The CDR3 protein is CASSSTRAGHTGELFF. For the CDR3, the DNA is TGTGCCAGCAGCTCGACTCGGGCGGGGCACACCGGGGAGCTGTTTTTT.

The chain carries TRBV5-6 and TRBJ2-2; perhaps TRBD2 as D (6 bases). Per the germline V gene, CDR1 is SGHDT and CDR2 is YYEEEE. The CDR3 covers 16 residues. V gave up 4 bases and J gave up 2 bases, with 15 bases separating them. The CDR3 bases are TGTGCCAGCAGCGACGGGTGGCGGGGAAACACCGGGGAGCTGTTTTTT. Its protein is CASSDGWRGNTGELFF.

This clonotype was counted many times. V and J are TRBV12-3 or TRBV12-4 and TRBJ2-7; D not certain. Trimming removed 5 bases from V and 6 bases from J, with 11 bases in between. This CDR3 comprises 12 residues. The CDR3 here is CASSTKFGEQYV. Written as DNA, the CDR3 is TGTGCCAGCAGTACCAAGTTTGGCGAGCAGTACGTC.

This clonotype was observed a handful of times. This chain joins TRBV4-3 and TRBJ1-2; TRBD1 matches at 7 bases. There are 15 residues in the CDR3. J was trimmed by 7 bases and V by 0 bases; bases with no gene match: 8. Germline-derived CDR1 and CDR2 are LGHNA and YSLEER. The CDR3 nucleotides read TGCGCCAGCAGCCAAGATGTTAAGGGGGCAAGTGGCTACACCTTC. Its protein is CASSQDVKGASGYTF.

This clonotype was counted between two and nine times. The chain recombines TRBV12-3 or TRBV12-4 with TRBJ2-3; 7 positions match TRBD2. V shed 3 bases, J shed 5 bases, and the junction held 11 bases outside the gene matches. This CDR3 comprises 16 residues. The CDR3: CASSLLRLRGGDTQYF. CDR3 coding DNA: TGTGCCAGCAGTTTGCTGAGATTACGCGGGGGAGATACGCAGTATTTT.

V gene TRBV11-2 combines with J gene TRBJ2-3; 9 nucleotides line up with TRBD2. The ends lost 4 bases at V and 2 bases at J; junction bases unmatched: 13. CDR3 length equals 18 residues. Germline CDR1 SGHAT, CDR2 FQNNGV. In nucleotides, the CDR3 is TGTGCCAGCAGCTCCCCCGAGGGGTCTAGCGGGGCCACAGATACGCAGTATTTT. It yields the protein CASSSPEGSSGATDTQYF.

This clonotype was counted many times. The chain recombines TRBV29-1 with TRBJ1-1; 8 positions match TRBD1. CDR3 length: 14 residues. Germline V gene data show CDR1 as SQVTM and CDR2 as ANQGSEA. With V trimmed by 7 bases and J by 0 bases, 7 bases remained unmatched. The CDR3 loop is CSGWTGLLNTEAFF. The CDR3 region has the DNA TGCAGCGGATGGACAGGGCTCTTGAACACTGAAGCTTTCTTT.

This chain links TRBV6-1 with TRBJ1-4, with D perhaps TRBD1 (6 bases). Trimming took off 6 bases at V and 5 bases at J, with 13 bases between the two ends. Germline-derived CDR1 and CDR2 are MNHNS and SASEGT. This CDR3 spans 14 amino acids. The CDR3 DNA follows: TGTGCCAGCAGCGGGAGGGGGTTAAATGAAAAACTGTTTTTT. The encoded protein is CASSGRGLNEKLFF.

Points on this clonotype: Just one base apart from a much larger clone, this may be a read error. In nucleotides, the CDR3 is TGCAGCGTTTCTCGGTATCGGGACAACCTATACATCGGGGAGCTGTTTTTT. Protein: CSVSRYRDNLYIGELFF. The chain has TRBV29-1 and TRBJ2-2; the D gene is possibly TRBD1 (6 bases). This CDR3 is built from 17 residues. V lost 5 bases and J lost 7, with 26 bases in between. The germline gives CDR1 SQVTM, CDR2 ANQGSEA.

V gene TRBV7-2 combines with J gene TRBJ1-2, with a tentative D call TRBD1 (5 bases). V dropped 1 base and J dropped 4 bases, with 13 bases sitting between them. Germline V CDR1 and CDR2: SGHTA, FQGNSA. The CDR3 contains 15 residues. CDR3 region: CASSLGAGKSYGYTF. CDR3 DNA: TGTGCCAGCAGCTTAGGGGCAGGGAAAAGCTATGGCTACACCTTC.

In this sample, this clonotype turned up a few times. The chain recombines TRBV6-2 or TRBV6-3 with TRBJ2-7, with unresolved D. Germline CDR1 reads MNHEY; CDR2 reads SVGEGT. V lost 6 bases and J 0 bases, leaving 15 bases between the germline ends. The CDR3 is made up of 15 amino acids. The CDR3 is CASSVGVSSSYEQYV. The CDR3 DNA sequence: TGTGCCAGCAGCGTTGGGGTCTCGAGCTCCTACGAGCAGTACGTC.

The chain has TRBV20-1 and TRBJ1-2; D uncertain. V lost 3 bases to trimming and J lost 3 bases, with 8 bases between them. Looked up from germline, CDR1 is DFQATT and CDR2 is SNEGSKA (reference sequence). The CDR3 has 12 amino acids. The CDR3 nucleotides read TGCAGTGCTAGGGGAGGGTACTATGGCTACACCTTC. Its translation: CSARGGYYGYTF.

V and J are TRBV2 and TRBJ2-3, with D perhaps TRBD1 (8 bases). CDR1 and CDR2 (germline): SNHLY, FYNNEI. Trimming took off 8 bases at V and 0 bases at J, with 15 bases between the two ends. The CDR3 consists of 15 residues. For the CDR3, the DNA is TGTGCCAGCGGGGAGGGACAGGCAAGCACAGATACGCAGTATTTT. Translating gives CASGEGQASTDTQYF.

On this clonotype itself: Its ends do not fully match the called genes, so a read error is possible. The chain carries TRBV6-2 or TRBV6-3 and TRBJ2-1; 10 nucleotides agree with TRBD2. CDR3 length: 16 residues. CDR1 and CDR2 (germline): MNHEY, SVGEGT. Here the CDR3 reads CGSSYAGLAVYNEQFF. The CDR3 nucleotides read TGTGGCAGCAGTTACGCTGGACTAGCGGTCTACAATGAGCAGTTCTTC.